The T cell receptor (beta chain) under discussion was sequenced for a study of early T cells in non-severe SARS-CoV-2 infection. TCRdb processed the 5' RACE reads anew with MiXCR; each CDR3 protein has one entry. The sample consists of more than 80,000 distinct CDR3 sequences, approximately 17% of them appearing once. V dropped 5 bases and J dropped 5; count of bases not matched to a gene: 8. The germline V gene has CDR1 SGHTA and CDR2 FQGNSA. This CDR3 is built from 15 residues. This clonotype was recorded many times. The TCR comes from an adult who was a healthcare worker with PCR-confirmed SARS-CoV-2 infection or an uninfected control (not recorded which). Sequencing was done on a sample of whole blood. The chain couples TRBV7-2 to TRBJ2-3; TRBD2 matches at 9 bases. This CDR3 reads CASSPRGGGGDTQYF. CDR3 DNA: TGTGCCAGCAGCCCCCGGGGCGGGGGGGGAGATACGCAGTATTTT.